Sequencing of this T cell receptor (beta chain) was carried out in a study of metastatic and nonmetastatic thyroid tumors. This clone was seen at least ten times. No patient received treatment before thyroid surgery. Germline V gene data show CDR1 as ENHRY and CDR2 as SYGVKD. The CDR3 contains 13 residues. With 0 bases removed from V and 5 bases from J, the gap between germline ends came to 5 bases. TCRdb re-called clones via MiXCR from the PCR reads. Of around 59,000 clones in the sample, 15% to 20% are singletons; the top ten hold about a tenth. The specimen was blood. The TCR comes from a male donor with papillary thyroid cancer or a benign thyroid nodule (not recorded which). Some clones in this sample may be carry-over from other donors' samples. The V call is TRBV10-3, the J call TRBJ2-1; D remains ambiguous. CDR3 DNA sequence: TGTGCCATCAGTGAGTCCCGAGACAATGAGCAGTTCTTC. The encoded protein is CAISESRDNEQFF.